Below, one T cell receptor (beta chain) is given with its context. Its antigen remains undetermined. No much larger clone exists at a distance of one base, and base qualities are not known. Inclusive of the bounding cysteine and phenylalanine, the CDR3 is 14 residues long. Just CDR3 DNA is preserved here, 42 bases in frame from base 1. The CDR1 and CDR2 encoded by the germline V gene are SNHLY and FYNNEI. Ends trimmed: V by 4 bases, J by 4 bases; bases unmatched to a gene: 7. The sample originates from a study of cytomegalovirus exposure and HLA in healthy donors (dated by TCRdb to about 2017). Looking at the study overall: According to an earlier analysis of a few hundred of the donors, about 190 million T cells yielded roughly 100 million unique TCR beta sequences and approximately 300 Gb of sequence data. The study used immunosequencing to profile the T cell repertoires of under 700 subjects and linked those repertoires to cytomegalovirus serostatus. Rather than drawing on any new phenotypic data, the later analysis identified candidate immune exposures from TCR beta sequences and the way those sequences occurred across donors. About 5 DR-DQ haplotypes were handled as single units for association and clustering, since linkage in the cohort was strong. In an earlier analysis of a few hundred of the donors, high-throughput TCR beta sequencing was used to judge whether each TCR beta V gene segment behaved as functional or pseudogenic. The genetic ancestry cluster associated with self-reported Caucasian donors included 81% of the 300 to 450 genotyped donors. Among over 350 genotyped donors of the cohort, an average of approximately 230,000 unique TCR beta nucleotide sequences were sequenced per donor, around 20% of them non-productive. A later genetic analysis took genome-wide SNP genotypes for about 55% of the 666 donors and used that subset as a discovery cohort. Every repertoire in the discovery cohort had been generated on one and the same sequencing platform. The number of donors typed differed by locus, with about 629-640 for A, B, C, DRB1 and DQB1, around 500 for DQA1, under 610 for DPA1, and approximately 470 for DPB1. Donor age, sex, ethnicity and CMV serostatus were compiled together with the repertoire data. Besides the first cohort of under 700 subjects, a separate validation cohort made up of around 120 different subjects was used. HLA typing covered class I and class II loci at four-digit resolution. The study combined high-throughput TCR immunosequencing, statistical association of individual TCRs with disease status, and machine learning to predict cytomegalovirus infection status. The aim of the study was to test whether cataloging public T cell receptors could identify signatures of past pathogen exposure. To study patterns of TCR occurrence, a later analysis re-analyzed previously published TCR beta repertoires from several hundred donors and added high-resolution HLA genotyping. An early release covering approximately 600 HLA-typed donors comprised roughly 300 gigabases of sequencing data and around 86 million unique TCR sequences.

The library was generated by the immunoSEQ multiplex PCR assay. A mixture of 60 forward primers for TCR Vbeta segments and 13 reverse primers for TCR Jbeta segments was used in the multiplex PCR. The CDR3 region of rearranged TCR beta genes was amplified from genomic DNA with a multiplex PCR assay. The Illumina HiSeq System was used to sequence the amplified TCR beta libraries as 87-base-pair reads. The authors processed their data as follows. In a later analysis, 77 million or so unique TCR beta chains were counted across the 690 or so repertoires, and approximately 11 million of these chains were shared by at least two donors. Raw reads were error-corrected and collapsed into unique sequences with a nearest-neighbor algorithm that merged closely related sequences to remove PCR and sequencing errors. V, D and J gene segments were assigned by aligning CDR3 sequences to IMGT reference sequences. For a sequence to be retained, a match of at least six nucleotides to both a V gene segment and a J gene segment was required. Rearrangements were classified as productive when the CDR3 lacked stop codons and remained in frame with V and J, and all other rearrangements were classified as non-productive. CDR3 was defined according to IMGT convention as the region running from the second conserved V-encoded cysteine to the conserved J-encoded phenylalanine. In an earlier analysis of more than 550 of the donors, sequences lacking an unambiguous match to a single V gene segment were excluded. An earlier analysis of 450 to 650 of the donors called V segments functional above 56.7% productive rearrangements and segregating when the between-donor standard deviation exceeded 5%. A statistical classification framework was developed to diagnose cytomegalovirus status using the catalog of TCR beta chain sequences. In a later analysis, V and J genes were assigned by comparing TCR nucleotide sequences against IMGT/GENE-DB human TR gene sequences. A later analysis assigned CDR3 sequences and most-parsimonious VDJ recombination scenarios with the TCRdist pipeline. In a later analysis, each TCR beta chain was defined by its CDR3 amino acid sequence together with its V-gene family, and reads lacking a unique V-gene family were excluded. A later analysis removed over 500 highly shared, low-generation-probability nucleotide sequences to deal with suspected cross-contamination and a sequencing artifact. In a later analysis, a clonal expansion index was calculated for each public chain from normalized within-repertoire ranks of inferred template counts. In a later analysis, generation probabilities were computed with a VDJ recombination model fitted to out-of-frame rearrangements, and the resulting probabilities were checked against IGoR. In a later analysis, hypergeometric tests were used to score TCR-TCR, TCR-HLA and TCR-CMV co-occurrence, with a repertoire-size bias correction applied to TCR pairs. In a later analysis, false discovery rates were estimated by permuting HLA or CMV assignments 20 times. In a later analysis, co-occurring TCRs were grouped using DBSCAN, with TCRdist sequence similarity added in when clustering inside HLA-allele-positive subsets. Co-occurrence clustering excluded repertoires with fewer than 30,000 or more than 120,000 public chains, plus five with anomalous nucleotide sharing. TCRdb took this table from immuneACCESS and kept in-frame rearrangements with V and J called. Such tables lack part of the clones; where checked against another copy, unresolved V genes explain under half of the gap, and the rest is unexplained. V and J calls and clone size come straight from that table; D and trimming were deduced from the DNA. This sample holds 150,000 to 200,000 clones; about 76% were observed only once. The top ten hold approximately 2% of the sample.

The cohort was made up of 500 to 850 healthy bone marrow donors. At the time of sampling, every cohort member was nominally healthy, though immune exposures that went unrecorded were likely present. The donor was CMV seronegative and was included in the group of several hundred seronegative cohort members. Every donor gave a peripheral blood sample, and the peripheral blood mononuclear cells from that sample were used for TCR beta sequencing. The Qiagen DNeasy Blood Extraction Kit was used to extract genomic DNA from the blood cell samples. Overall study results and their limits: At a false discovery rate of 0.05, a later analysis linked around 17,000 TCR beta sequences to specific HLA alleles. A few of the identified cytomegalovirus-associated TCR beta chains were confirmed in vitro to be specific for cytomegalovirus antigens. Compared with the roughly 670-donor mean, donors in an Asian-associated ancestry cluster had fewer N-insertions in productive TCRs, according to a later genetic analysis. A further reported finding was that TCR beta sequences accurately predicted the HLA-A and HLA-B alleles for most subjects in the first cohort. Correlated functional status among segregating V segments might reflect linkage disequilibrium, but an unknown experimental factor could not be ruled out. Immune exposure information for the cohort was limited to CMV serostatus. In a later analysis, the rate of TCR association differed among HLA loci, with DRB1 alleles having the most associated TCRs and HLA-C alleles having the fewest. When HLA alleles, especially DR and DQ, strongly co-occurred, attributing TCR associations to individual alleles was difficult. According to a later analysis, parvovirus B19, influenza, CMV and Epstein-Barr virus appeared linked to several top co-occurrence clusters. The authors suggested that the approach could potentially be extended to other disease states and immunological phenotypes. The 87-base-pair reads could not distinguish some IMGT-functional V segments, including TRBV6-2 and TRBV6-3, so those segments were excluded. In an earlier analysis of more than 450 of the donors, most TCR beta V segments were observed in productive rearrangements about 87% or about 30% of the time, broadly matching IMGT annotations. Sequencing depth was assumed to be roughly uniform across donors in the presence/absence analyses, though that assumption may not hold. The study gave a list of under 200 TCR beta chains associated with cytomegalovirus. A group of highly shared sequence variants was considered likely to be a technical artifact of the sequencing pipeline. In a later genetic analysis, a missense DCLRE1C variant was associated with V-gene and J-gene trimming of TCR beta chains, and the association was replicated in an independent cohort. Fewer than 20 rarely observed V segments, including chromosome 9 orphons, were excluded from the earlier analysis of a few hundred of the donors because counts were too low. In a later analysis, most CMV-associated TCR beta chains were found to appear HLA-restricted, with HLA associations seemingly driven largely by CMV exposure. Across donors, most TCR sequences were observed very rarely, whereas some public TCRs were present in many individuals. The classifier was reported to diagnose cytomegalovirus status with high specificity and sensitivity in both the original cohort and the validation cohort. Because HLA typing was missing for some donors at each locus, association tests included only the typed subset. A later analysis found that HLA-associated TCR beta chains were more clonally expanded and had lower generation probabilities than equally common non-associated chains. Only TCR beta chains were sequenced in this cohort, and the absence of alpha or paired-chain data limited detectable features.

This TCR was sampled from a female donor in good health and CMV-seronegative. The sequenced sample consisted of PBMCs. The receptor chain draws on TRBV2 and TRBJ2-7; 7 middle bases align to TRBD2. The DNA sequence reads TGTGCCAGCAGTGTACGCGGGAGAGGGTACGAGCAGTACTTC. This yields the protein CASSVRGRGYEQYF.